Listed below are T cell receptor beta chains from one sample, sequenced in a study of blood T cell repertoires in COVID-19. The method was immunoSEQ multiplex PCR; TCRdb's version includes in-frame clones alone and lacks a portion of them. Of nearly 90,000 clones in the sample, about nine tenths are singletons; the top ten hold over 5%. The sample was peripheral blood. These receptors were obtained from a man aged 18 to 30 with COVID-19, enrolled during active disease. Each CDR3 is given without its conserved first and last residue. The order of the fields is D gene, V gene, J gene, CDR3 protein. The D gene is left open where the match is weak.

d_gene: .
v_gene: TRBV18
j_gene: TRBJ1-1
CDR3aa: ASSLRVDDSTEAF

d_gene: .
v_gene: TRBV6-5
j_gene: TRBJ2-7
CDR3aa: ASSYVGGRSYEQY

d_gene: TRBD2
v_gene: TRBV5-1
j_gene: TRBJ2-3
CDR3aa: ASSFRLAGDADTQY

d_gene: .
v_gene: TRBV5-4
j_gene: TRBJ2-1
CDR3aa: ASSAAKTAGSYNEQF

d_gene: TRBD1
v_gene: TRBV6-5
j_gene: TRBJ1-4
CDR3aa: ASSHGDRGQLL

d_gene: TRBD2
v_gene: TRBV5-1
j_gene: TRBJ2-2
CDR3aa: ASSLSGSGSTGELF

d_gene: TRBD1
v_gene: TRBV4-1
j_gene: TRBJ1-5
CDR3aa: ASSQGTASVNQPQH

d_gene: TRBD1
v_gene: TRBV28
j_gene: TRBJ1-5
CDR3aa: ASSLAGQGVGQPQH

d_gene: TRBD1
v_gene: TRBV5-8
j_gene: TRBJ1-5
CDR3aa: ASSMGQGRGQPQH

d_gene: TRBD2
v_gene: TRBV5-1
j_gene: TRBJ2-1
CDR3aa: ASQLGLAGVHEQF

d_gene: .
v_gene: TRBV27
j_gene: TRBJ1-4
CDR3aa: ASSLSRASATNEKLF

d_gene: TRBD2
v_gene: TRBV15
j_gene: TRBJ2-1
CDR3aa: ATSRPTLGLAGTQF

d_gene: .
v_gene: TRBV11-1
j_gene: TRBJ1-1
CDR3aa: ASSLGLSNTEAF

d_gene: .
v_gene: TRBV13
j_gene: TRBJ1-5
CDR3aa: ASSSGGNQPQH

d_gene: .
v_gene: TRBV19
j_gene: TRBJ2-2
CDR3aa: ASRTPSTGELF

d_gene: .
v_gene: TRBV9
j_gene: TRBJ1-4
CDR3aa: ASSAGVATNEKLL

d_gene: .
v_gene: TRBV10-3
j_gene: TRBJ2-5
CDR3aa: AISDPSQETQY

d_gene: TRBD2
v_gene: TRBV25-1
j_gene: TRBJ2-7
CDR3aa: ASSDGLAGSYEQY

d_gene: TRBD2
v_gene: TRBV2
j_gene: TRBJ2-1
CDR3aa: ASSERESYNEQF

d_gene: .
v_gene: TRBV11-2
j_gene: TRBJ2-1
CDR3aa: ASSLRVRGHRSYNEQF

d_gene: TRBD1
v_gene: TRBV6-9
j_gene: TRBJ1-5
CDR3aa: ASSYSTGGRSNQPQH

d_gene: .
v_gene: TRBV28
j_gene: TRBJ2-7
CDR3aa: ASSLTPLDEQY

d_gene: TRBD1
v_gene: TRBV28
j_gene: TRBJ2-7
CDR3aa: ASSGGQPQQY

d_gene: .
v_gene: TRBV25-1
j_gene: TRBJ2-7
CDR3aa: ATQADEYEQY

d_gene: .
v_gene: TRBV28
j_gene: TRBJ1-4
CDR3aa: ASSYGRFVQASRGKLF

d_gene: TRBD1
v_gene: TRBV25-1
j_gene: TRBJ2-7
CDR3aa: ASSWTGSDEQY